The present TCR beta chain was sequenced within a study of PD-1 blockade in classical Hodgkin lymphoma. Study-wide points: The diversity seen at baseline in complete responders resembled that of newly diagnosed patients. Newly diagnosed patients reportedly trailed healthy donors in baseline TCR diversity.

CDR1 is MNHEY, CDR2 SMNVEV, per germline (reference sequence). This CDR3 has 13 amino acids. V lost 10 bases, J lost 3 bases, and 13 bases lay in between. Patients all relapsed after autologous stem cell transplantation, and there was variation in brentuximab vedotin exposure. When best responses were assessed, they were complete response, partial response or progressive disease. Notes on this clone: What it binds is not known.

Only in-frame clones appear in the TCRdb table, and some are missing; sequencing was by immunoSEQ multiplex PCR. The data show around 19,000 clones, with around 80% seen just once and 3.5% to 5% held by the top ten. The chain is built from TRBV27 and TRBJ2-1; no firm D call. This sequence was found in a human donor with classical Hodgkin lymphoma. Material: peripheral blood mononuclear cells (PBMCs), obtained at baseline. Here the CDR3 reads CATGQWGYNEQFF. In nucleotides, the CDR3 is TGTGCCACCGGTCAGTGGGGCTACAATGAGCAGTTCTTC.